These T cell receptor beta chains were read from a single sample in a study of graft-versus-host responses after intestinal transplantation. These receptors' antigens are unknown. Here immunoSEQ multiplex PCR was the method, and the copy in TCRdb shows in-frame clones only, minus some. The sample lists about 36,000 clones, roughly 95% occurring once. Source: unstimulated CD4+ T cells sorted from spleen or lymph node cells, taken before transplant. The receptors derive from a human donor who was the organ donor for an intestinal transplant. Both conserved end residues are part of each CDR3. A D gene is named only where the DNA matches it firmly. Clone size is not always given. Where it is, it says once, few, many or a class for expanded clones.

v_call	clone_size	cdr3_length	j_call	d_call	cdr3_nt	cdr3_aa
TRBV18	once	15	TRBJ1-3	NA	TGTGCCAGCTCACCACGGGACATCTCTGGAAACACCATATATTTT	CASSPRDISGNTIYF
TRBV5-1	NA	16	TRBJ2-7	TRBD1	TGCGCCAGCAGGAGGACCGGGACAGGGAACCCCTACGAGCAGTACTTC	CASRRTGTGNPYEQYF
TRBV16	NA	13	TRBJ2-7	NA	TGTGCCAGCAGCCAATCGACAGGTATTAAGCAGTACTTC	CASSQSTGIKQYF
TRBV6-5	NA	14	TRBJ1-2	NA	TGTGCCAGCAGTTATGGGGGCAGGCCCTATGGCTACACCTTC	CASSYGGRPYGYTF
TRBV30	NA	12	TRBJ1-1	NA	TGTGCCTGGAGAGGAATACACACTGAAGCTTTCTTT	CAWRGIHTEAFF
TRBV30	NA	13	TRBJ1-5	NA	TGTGCCTGGAGTGTAGGGGGCAATCAGCCCCAGCATTTT	CAWSVGGNQPQHF
TRBV30	NA	11	TRBJ2-7	NA	TGTGCCTGGAGTATGACCTACGAGCAGTACTTC	CAWSMTYEQYF
TRBV11-2	NA	17	TRBJ2-1	TRBD2	TGTGCCAGCAGCTTTGGACTAGCGGGGGGGCTGGGGAATGAGCAGTTCTTC	CASSFGLAGGLGNEQFF
TRBV5-6	NA	16	TRBJ2-2	NA	TGTGCCAGCAGCAGAGGCCTAGCGAGTAACACCGGGGAGCTGTTTTTT	CASSRGLASNTGELFF
TRBV18	NA	17	TRBJ2-3	NA	TGTGCCAGCTCACCGCTTAAGGGGGGCCTGAGCACAGATACGCAGTATTTT	CASSPLKGGLSTDTQYF
TRBV6-6	NA	15	TRBJ1-1	NA	TGTGCCAGCAAAATGTGGGGACAAAAGTCCACTGAAGCTTTCTTT	CASKMWGQKSTEAFF
TRBV19	NA	15	TRBJ2-1	TRBD2	TGTGCCAGTAGTATTGGGCTAGCGGGGGGTGTAGAGCAGTTCTTC	CASSIGLAGGVEQFF
TRBV5-1	NA	13	TRBJ2-5	NA	TGCGCCAGCAGCTTTACAGGTCAAGAGACCCAGTACTTC	CASSFTGQETQYF
TRBV6-5	once	8	TRBJ1-1	NA	TGTGCCCGCCAGCCCGTCAGCTTT	CARQPVSF
TRBV6-1	NA	13	TRBJ1-5	NA	TGTGCCAGCAGTGGGCAGAACGATCAGCCCCAGCATTTT	CASSGQNDQPQHF
TRBV29-1	NA	15	TRBJ2-2	TRBD1	TGCAGCGTTCGGACAGGGGGCTTGGCGACCGGGGAGCTGTTTTTT	CSVRTGGLATGELFF
TRBV11-2	NA	16	TRBJ1-1	NA	TGTGCCAGCAGCATACTGCGGACGGATCTGAACACTGAAGCTTTCTTT	CASSILRTDLNTEAFF
TRBV7-3	few	15	TRBJ1-3	TRBD1	TGTGCCAGCAGCGTGACAGGGGGAGCTGGAAACACCATATATTTT	CASSVTGGAGNTIYF
TRBV9	NA	14	TRBJ2-1	NA	TGTGCCAGCAGCTTCTCGAGCTCCTACAATGAGCAGTTCTTC	CASSFSSSYNEQFF
TRBV4-2	NA	12	TRBJ2-7	NA	TGTGCCGAGGGGGTACTTTCCTACGAGCAGTACTTC	CAEGVLSYEQYF
TRBV27	NA	14	TRBJ2-5	NA	TGTGCCAGCAGGATTAGACGTCAAGCAGGGCCCCAGTACTTC	CASRIRRQAGPQYF
TRBV5-1	NA	14	TRBJ1-2	TRBD1	TGCGCCAGCAGTCTTATCGGACAGGGCTATGGCTACACCTTC	CASSLIGQGYGYTF
TRBV5-1	NA	14	TRBJ1-1	NA	TGCGCCAGCAGCTTGACAGGATGGGACACTGAAGCTTTCTTT	CASSLTGWDTEAFF
TRBV14	NA	16	TRBJ1-3	NA	TGTGCCAGCAGCCAAGATTTAGGGGGGCCCGGAAACACCATATATTTT	CASSQDLGGPGNTIYF
TRBV20-1	once	11	TRBJ1-2	NA	TGCAGTGCTAGGGGCAACAAAATCATGCCCTTC	CSARGNKIMPF
TRBV5-1	once	13	TRBJ2-3	NA	TGCGCCAGCAGCCCCCGGAGGTTAGATACGCAGTATTTT	CASSPRRLDTQYF
TRBV9	NA	16	TRBJ1-2	NA	TGTGCCAGCAGCGTAGGAGCCTCCTCAATACCCTATGGCTACACCTTC	CASSVGASSIPYGYTF
TRBV28	NA	13	TRBJ2-7	NA	TGTGCCAGCACCCCGGACGTGAAGTACGAGCAGTACTTC	CASTPDVKYEQYF
TRBV2	NA	14	TRBJ2-5	NA	TGTGCCAGCCTTCGGAGGGGCTTAGGAGAGACCCAGTACTTC	CASLRRGLGETQYF
TRBV19	NA	16	TRBJ1-5	TRBD1	TGTGCCAGTAGTTCCACGCAGGGGGCGAGGAATCAGCCCCAGCATTTT	CASSSTQGARNQPQHF
TRBV25-1	NA	12	TRBJ2-1	NA	TGTGCCAGCAGTGACACCTACAATGAGCAGTTCTTC	CASSDTYNEQFF
TRBV30	NA	14	TRBJ1-3	NA	TGTGCCTGGAGGGGACGGGGGCCTGGAAACACCATATATTTT	CAWRGRGPGNTIYF
TRBV27	once	13	TRBJ1-1	NA	TGTGCCAGCAGTTTAACGAGCAGGACTGAAGCTTTCTTT	CASSLTSRTEAFF
TRBV11-2	NA	15	TRBJ2-1	NA	TGTGCCAGCAGCTTAAACGCTTTCTCCTACAATGAGCAGTTCTTC	CASSLNAFSYNEQFF
TRBV19	NA	15	TRBJ2-7	NA	TGTGCCAGTAGTATTCAAGCGGAGGGCACCTACGAGCAGTACTTC	CASSIQAEGTYEQYF
TRBV11-3	NA	12	TRBJ1-6	NA	TGTGCCAGCAGCCCCTTAGCGGGCCCCCTCCACTTT	CASSPLAGPLHF
TRBV30	NA	20	TRBJ2-1	TRBD1	TGTGCCTGGAGTGAGTCCCCGGGACAGGGGCCCCTCAGCTCCTACAATGAGCAGTTCTTC	CAWSESPGQGPLSSYNEQFF
TRBV27	NA	15	TRBJ2-4	NA	TGTGCCAGCAATGTAGGTGGTCTAGCCAAAAACATTCAGTACTTC	CASNVGGLAKNIQYF
TRBV10-1	NA	13	TRBJ2-3	NA	TGCGCCAGCAGTGCGGCCAGCACAGATACGCAGTATTTT	CASSAASTDTQYF
TRBV5-4	NA	17	TRBJ2-1	TRBD2	TGTGCCAGCAGCCGAAGGATGACTAGCGGGGGTCATAATGAGCAGTTCTTC	CASSRRMTSGGHNEQFF
TRBV7-9	NA	14	TRBJ1-4	TRBD1	TGTGCCAGCAGCTGGGACAGGGGGCGCGAAAAACTGTTTTTT	CASSWDRGREKLFF
TRBV5-5	NA	18	TRBJ2-5	TRBD2	TGTGCCAGCAGCTTGGCCGGGTTCGGGCGGGGGGGATTAGAGACCCAGTACTTC	CASSLAGFGRGGLETQYF
TRBV13	NA	14	TRBJ1-1	TRBD1	TGTGCCACGGGGGCCCTGACAGGGGCCACTGAAGCTTTCTTT	CATGALTGATEAFF
TRBV11-3	NA	14	TRBJ1-4	NA	TGTGCCAGCAGCTTAAAAGGGGTTAATGAAAAACTGTTTTTT	CASSLKGVNEKLFF
TRBV6-5	NA	16	TRBJ1-1	NA	TGTGCCAGCAGTTACTCGATGGTCGGGTTTTCCACTGAAGCTTTCTTT	CASSYSMVGFSTEAFF
TRBV10-3	NA	12	TRBJ2-3	NA	TGTGCCATCAGTGAACGGGGGGATACGCAGTATTTT	CAISERGDTQYF
TRBV7-2	NA	17	TRBJ2-1	TRBD2	TGTGCCAGCAGCCCCCGCTTGCGGGGGGGGTCCTACAATGAGCAGTTCTTC	CASSPRLRGGSYNEQFF
TRBV19	NA	14	TRBJ1-1	NA	TGTGCCAGTACGGGGTTTGGGGGGCTAACTGAAGCTTTCTTT	CASTGFGGLTEAFF
TRBV7-2	NA	14	TRBJ1-1	NA	TGTGCCAGCAGCTTAGGGGGGGGGCTGAATGAAGCTTTCTTT	CASSLGGGLNEAFF
TRBV5-4	NA	16	TRBJ2-5	NA	TGTGCCAGCAGCTCTGGAGCTAGCGCCCTAGTTAGGAGCCAGTACTTC	CASSSGASALVRSQYF
TRBV15	NA	14	TRBJ2-7	TRBD1	TGTGCCACCAGAAGGACAGGGACCTCCTACGAGCAGTACTTC	CATRRTGTSYEQYF
TRBV11-3	NA	11	TRBJ2-2	NA	TGTGCCAGCAGCTTAGCCGGGGAGCTGTTTTTT	CASSLAGELFF
TRBV7-2	NA	17	TRBJ2-5	TRBD2	TGTGCCAGCAGCGGGGGACTAGCGGGGGTAAGGAAAGAGACCCAGTACTTC	CASSGGLAGVRKETQYF
TRBV2	NA	16	TRBJ2-3	TRBD2	TGTGCCAGCATCGGCGGGGGGGCAGTAGGGCCAGATACGCAGTATTTT	CASIGGGAVGPDTQYF
TRBV30	NA	14	TRBJ1-2	NA	TGTGCCCAACCTAAGAGGGGAATTGGCTATGGCTACACCTTC	CAQPKRGIGYGYTF
TRBV7-2	NA	13	TRBJ2-7	NA	TGTGCCAGCAGCTTAGAACTCCCCTACGAGCAGTACTTC	CASSLELPYEQYF
TRBV7-2	NA	15	TRBJ1-1	NA	TGTGCCAGCAGCTTAATACCAGGGGCGAACACTGAAGCTTTCTTT	CASSLIPGANTEAFF
TRBV4-1	once	15	TRBJ2-1	TRBD2	TGCGCCAGCAGCCAAGACCAGCGGGGGTGGTATGAGCAGTTCTTC	CASSQDQRGWYEQFF